This T cell receptor (beta chain) was recovered during a study of shared clonotypes between healthy human individuals. General study points: Naive subsets tended to show greater estimated richness than memory subsets. Rarefaction curves obtained for sorted subsets showed sequencing incomplete despite large depth. Approximately 5.1% was the fraction of naive CD4 clonotypes found shared across a few donors.

The length of the CDR3 is 12 residues. CDR1 and CDR2 (germline): MDHEN, SYDVKM. V was shortened by 10 bases and J by 9 bases, with 16 bases between the two germline ends. Worth noting for this clone: Its antigen is currently unknown.

Authors' methods: Sequence data from immunoSEQ were junction-only and lacked quality scores; consequently, filtering differed. The protocol was immunoSEQ multiplex PCR, while the TCRdb copy is restricted to in-frame clones and leaves out a portion. The DNA was the basis for D and trimming; V, J and clone size are from that table. The data contain roughly 2.2 million clones, 85% to 95% of them singletons. The TCR originated in a young man in good health. Some clones in this sample may be carry-over from other donors' samples. Sequenced material: naive CD4+ T cells from PBMCs. Regarding subset: CD45RA+ positively selected. The V gene is TRBV28, the J gene TRBJ2-1; D may be TRBD1 (6 bases). As DNA, the CDR3 is TGTGCCACGAACAGGGCCTTGACTGAGCAGTTCTTC. Protein sequence: CATNRALTEQFF.